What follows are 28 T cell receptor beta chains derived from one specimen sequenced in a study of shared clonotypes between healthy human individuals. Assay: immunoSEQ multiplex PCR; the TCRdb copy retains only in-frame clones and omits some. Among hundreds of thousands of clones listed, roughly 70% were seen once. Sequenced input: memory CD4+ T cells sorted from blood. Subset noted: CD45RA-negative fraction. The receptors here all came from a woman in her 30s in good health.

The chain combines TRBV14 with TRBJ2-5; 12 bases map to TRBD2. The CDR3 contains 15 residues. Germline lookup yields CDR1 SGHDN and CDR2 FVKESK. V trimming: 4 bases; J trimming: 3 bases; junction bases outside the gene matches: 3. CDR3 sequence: CASSPRLAGEETQYF. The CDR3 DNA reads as TGTGCCAGCAGCCCACGACTAGCGGGAGAAGAGACCCAGTACTTC.

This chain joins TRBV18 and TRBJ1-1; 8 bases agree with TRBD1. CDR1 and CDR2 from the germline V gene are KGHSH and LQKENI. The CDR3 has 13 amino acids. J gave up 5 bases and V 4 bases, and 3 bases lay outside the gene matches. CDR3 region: CASSLQGGTEAFF. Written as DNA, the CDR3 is TGTGCCAGCTCACTACAGGGGGGGACTGAAGCTTTCTTT.

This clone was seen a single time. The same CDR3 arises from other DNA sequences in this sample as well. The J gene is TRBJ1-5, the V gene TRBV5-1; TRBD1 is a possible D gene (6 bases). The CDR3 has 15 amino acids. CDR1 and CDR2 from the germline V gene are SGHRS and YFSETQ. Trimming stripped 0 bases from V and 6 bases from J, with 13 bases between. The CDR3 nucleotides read TGCGCCAGCAGCTTGGTAGCAGGGGAGGGTCAGCCCCAGCATTTT. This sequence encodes CASSLVAGEGQPQHF.

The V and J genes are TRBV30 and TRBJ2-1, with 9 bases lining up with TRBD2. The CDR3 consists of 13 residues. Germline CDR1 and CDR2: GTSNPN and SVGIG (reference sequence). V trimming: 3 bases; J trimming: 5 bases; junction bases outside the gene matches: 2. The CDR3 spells CAWRRGGNNEQFF. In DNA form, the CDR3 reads TGTGCCTGGAGGCGGGGGGGTAACAATGAGCAGTTCTTC.

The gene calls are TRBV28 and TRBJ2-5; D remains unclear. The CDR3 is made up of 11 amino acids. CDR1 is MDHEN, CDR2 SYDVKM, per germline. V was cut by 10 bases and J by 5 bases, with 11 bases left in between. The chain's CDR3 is CATSGTETQYF. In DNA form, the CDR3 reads TGTGCCACCTCCGGAACGGAGACCCAGTACTTC.

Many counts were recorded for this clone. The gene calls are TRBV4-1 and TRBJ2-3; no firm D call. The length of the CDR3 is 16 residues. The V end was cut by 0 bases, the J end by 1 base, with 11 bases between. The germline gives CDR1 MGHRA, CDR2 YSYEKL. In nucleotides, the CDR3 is TGCGCCAGCAGCCAAGATGACCGAACGGGCACAGATACGCAGTATTTT. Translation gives CASSQDDRTGTDTQYF.

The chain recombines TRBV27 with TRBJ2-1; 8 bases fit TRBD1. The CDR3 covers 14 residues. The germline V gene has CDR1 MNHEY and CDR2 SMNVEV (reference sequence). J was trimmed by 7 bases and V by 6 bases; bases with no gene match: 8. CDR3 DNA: TGTGCCAGCAGACCGCGGACAGGGCTGAATGAGCAGTTCTTC. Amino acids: CASRPRTGLNEQFF.

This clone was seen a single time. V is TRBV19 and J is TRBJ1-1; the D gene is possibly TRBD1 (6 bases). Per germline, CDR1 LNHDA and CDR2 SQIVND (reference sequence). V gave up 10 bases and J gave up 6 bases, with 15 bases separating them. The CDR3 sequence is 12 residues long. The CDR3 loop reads CATSIPGAEAFF. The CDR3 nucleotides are TGTGCCACTTCGATCCCAGGGGCTGAAGCTTTCTTT.

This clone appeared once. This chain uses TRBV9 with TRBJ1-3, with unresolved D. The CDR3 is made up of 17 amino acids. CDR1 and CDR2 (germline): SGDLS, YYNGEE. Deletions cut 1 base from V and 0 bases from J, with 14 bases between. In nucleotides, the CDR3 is TGTGCCAGCAGCGTACTCCCCGACCTTAGCTCTGGAAACACCATATATTTT. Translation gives CASSVLPDLSSGNTIYF.

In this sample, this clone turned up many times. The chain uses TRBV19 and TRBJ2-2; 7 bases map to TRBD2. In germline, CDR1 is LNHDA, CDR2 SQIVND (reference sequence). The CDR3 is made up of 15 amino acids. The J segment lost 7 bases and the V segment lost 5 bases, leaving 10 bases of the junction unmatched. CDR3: CASSQGGSNFGELFF. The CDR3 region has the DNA TGTGCCAGTAGTCAGGGCGGGAGTAATTTCGGGGAGCTGTTTTTT.

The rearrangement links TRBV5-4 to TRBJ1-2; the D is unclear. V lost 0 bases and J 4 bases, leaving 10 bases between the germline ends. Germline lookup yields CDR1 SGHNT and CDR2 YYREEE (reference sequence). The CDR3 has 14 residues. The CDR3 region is CASSLDRQAYGYTF. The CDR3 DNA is TGTGCCAGCAGCTTGGACAGACAAGCCTATGGCTACACCTTC.

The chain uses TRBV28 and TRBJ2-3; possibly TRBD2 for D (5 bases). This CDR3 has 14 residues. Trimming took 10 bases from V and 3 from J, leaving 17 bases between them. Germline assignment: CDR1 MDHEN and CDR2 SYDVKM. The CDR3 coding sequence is TGTGCCACCAAGTCCTCCCCGGGGACAGATACGCAGTATTTT. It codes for CATKSSPGTDTQYF. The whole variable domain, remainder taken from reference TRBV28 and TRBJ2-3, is DVKVTQSSRYLVKRTGEKVFLECVQDMDHENMFWYRQDPGLGLRLIYFSYDVKMKEKGDIPEGYSVSREKKERFSLILESASTNQTSMYLCATKSSPGTDTQYFGPGTRLTVL.

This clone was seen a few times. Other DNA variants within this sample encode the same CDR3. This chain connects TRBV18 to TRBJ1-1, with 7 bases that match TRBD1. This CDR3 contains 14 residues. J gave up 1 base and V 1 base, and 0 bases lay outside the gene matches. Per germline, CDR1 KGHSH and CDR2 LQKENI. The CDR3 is CASSPQGANTEAFF. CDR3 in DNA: TGTGCCAGCTCACCACAGGGGGCGAACACTGAAGCTTTCTTT.

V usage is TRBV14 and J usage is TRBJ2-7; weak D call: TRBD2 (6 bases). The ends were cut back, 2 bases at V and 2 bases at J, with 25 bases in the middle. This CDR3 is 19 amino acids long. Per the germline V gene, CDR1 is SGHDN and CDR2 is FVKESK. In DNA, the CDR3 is TGTGCCAGCAGCCAAACATCGGGGTATTGGGGGGACGATACCTACGAGCAGTACTTC. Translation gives CASSQTSGYWGDDTYEQYF.

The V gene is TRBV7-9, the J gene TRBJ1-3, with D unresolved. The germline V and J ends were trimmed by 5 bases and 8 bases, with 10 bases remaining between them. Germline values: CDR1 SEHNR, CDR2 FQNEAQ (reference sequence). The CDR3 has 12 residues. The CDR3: CASSPAGHTIYF. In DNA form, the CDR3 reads TGTGCCAGCAGCCCGGCTGGTCACACCATATATTTT.

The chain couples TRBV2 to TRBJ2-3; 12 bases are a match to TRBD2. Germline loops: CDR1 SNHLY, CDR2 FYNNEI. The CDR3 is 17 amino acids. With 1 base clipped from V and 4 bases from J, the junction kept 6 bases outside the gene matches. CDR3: CASSEGLAGGPSDTQYF. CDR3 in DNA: TGTGCCAGCAGTGAAGGGCTAGCGGGAGGGCCGTCAGATACGCAGTATTTT.

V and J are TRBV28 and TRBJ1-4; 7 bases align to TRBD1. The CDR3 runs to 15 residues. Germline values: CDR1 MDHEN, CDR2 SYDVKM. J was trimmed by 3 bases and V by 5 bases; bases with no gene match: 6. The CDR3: CASSRQGGANEKLFF. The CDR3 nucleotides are TGTGCCAGCAGTCGCCAGGGGGGCGCTAATGAAAAACTGTTTTTT.

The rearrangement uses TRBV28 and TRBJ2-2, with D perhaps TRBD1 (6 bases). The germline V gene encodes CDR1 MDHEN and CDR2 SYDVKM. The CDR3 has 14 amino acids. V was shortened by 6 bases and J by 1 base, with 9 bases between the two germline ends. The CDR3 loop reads CASRGHLNTGELFF. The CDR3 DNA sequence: TGTGCCAGCAGGGGACACTTGAACACCGGGGAGCTGTTTTTT.

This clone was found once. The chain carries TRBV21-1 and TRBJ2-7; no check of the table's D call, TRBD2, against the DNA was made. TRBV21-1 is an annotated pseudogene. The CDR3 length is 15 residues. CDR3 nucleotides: TGTGCCAGCAGCAAATGGAAAGGCGGATCCTACGAGCAGTACTTC. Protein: CASSKWKGGSYEQYF.

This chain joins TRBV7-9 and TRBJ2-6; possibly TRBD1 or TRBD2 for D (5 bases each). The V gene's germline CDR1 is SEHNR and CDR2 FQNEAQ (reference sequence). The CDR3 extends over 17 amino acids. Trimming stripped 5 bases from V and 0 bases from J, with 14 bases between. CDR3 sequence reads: CASSPGPLVSGANVLTF. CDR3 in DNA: TGTGCCAGCAGCCCGGGGCCTCTCGTCTCTGGGGCCAACGTCCTGACTTTC. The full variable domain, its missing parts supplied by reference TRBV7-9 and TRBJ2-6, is DTGVSQNPRHKITKRGQNVTFRCDPISEHNRLYWYRQTLGQGPEFLTYFQNEAQLEKSRLLSDRFSAERPKGSFSTLEIQRTEQGDSAMYLCASSPGPLVSGANVLTFGAGSRLTVL.

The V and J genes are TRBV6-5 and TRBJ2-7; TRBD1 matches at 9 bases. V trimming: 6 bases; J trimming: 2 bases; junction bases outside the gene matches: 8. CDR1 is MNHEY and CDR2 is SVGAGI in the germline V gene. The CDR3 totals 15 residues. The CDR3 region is CASRYDRGTTYEQYF. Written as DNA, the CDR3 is TGTGCCAGCAGGTACGACAGGGGGACCACCTACGAGCAGTACTTC.

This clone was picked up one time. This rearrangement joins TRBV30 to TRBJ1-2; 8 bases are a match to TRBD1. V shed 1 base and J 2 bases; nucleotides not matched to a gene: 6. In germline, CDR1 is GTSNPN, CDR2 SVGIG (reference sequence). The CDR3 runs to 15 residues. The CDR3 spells CAWSGQGAPNYGYTF. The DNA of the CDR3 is TGTGCCTGGAGTGGGCAGGGGGCTCCCAACTATGGCTACACCTTC.

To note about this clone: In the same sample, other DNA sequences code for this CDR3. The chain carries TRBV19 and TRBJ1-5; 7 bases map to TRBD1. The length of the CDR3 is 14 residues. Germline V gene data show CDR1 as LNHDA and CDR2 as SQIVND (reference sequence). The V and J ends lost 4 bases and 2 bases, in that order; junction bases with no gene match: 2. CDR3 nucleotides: TGTGCCAGTAGTACAACAGGGGGCAATCAGCCCCAGCATTTT. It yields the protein CASSTTGGNQPQHF.

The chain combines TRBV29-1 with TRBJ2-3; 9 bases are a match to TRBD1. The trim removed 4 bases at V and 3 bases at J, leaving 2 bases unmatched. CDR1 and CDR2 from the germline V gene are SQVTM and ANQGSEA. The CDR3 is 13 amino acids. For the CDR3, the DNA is TGCAGCGTTGGGGACAGGGTAACAGATACGCAGTATTTT. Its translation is CSVGDRVTDTQYF.

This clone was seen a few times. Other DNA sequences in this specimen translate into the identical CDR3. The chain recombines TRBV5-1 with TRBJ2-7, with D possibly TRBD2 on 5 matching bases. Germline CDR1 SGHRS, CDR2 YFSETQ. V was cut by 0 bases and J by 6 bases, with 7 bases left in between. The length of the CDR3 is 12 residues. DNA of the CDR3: TGCGCCAGCAGCTTGGAGGCGGGCGAGCAGTACTTC. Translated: CASSLEAGEQYF.

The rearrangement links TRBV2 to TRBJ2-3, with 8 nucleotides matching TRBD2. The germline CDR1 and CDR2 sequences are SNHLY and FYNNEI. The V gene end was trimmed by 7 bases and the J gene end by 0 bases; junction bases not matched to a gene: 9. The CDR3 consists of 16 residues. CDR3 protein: CASIQRASGSTDTQYF. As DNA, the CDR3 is TGTGCCAGCATTCAACGGGCTAGCGGGAGCACAGATACGCAGTATTTT.

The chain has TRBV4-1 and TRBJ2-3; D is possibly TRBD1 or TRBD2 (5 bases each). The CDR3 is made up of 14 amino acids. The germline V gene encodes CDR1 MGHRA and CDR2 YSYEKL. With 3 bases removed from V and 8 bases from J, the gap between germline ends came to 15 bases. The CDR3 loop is CASSHLGEYVTQYF. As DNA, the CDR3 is TGCGCCAGCAGCCATTTAGGGGAGTACGTTACGCAGTATTTT.

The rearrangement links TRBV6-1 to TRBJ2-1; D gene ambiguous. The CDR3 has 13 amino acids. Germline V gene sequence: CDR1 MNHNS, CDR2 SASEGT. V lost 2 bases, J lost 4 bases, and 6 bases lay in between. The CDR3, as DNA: TGTGCCAGCAGTGAATTGGGTTACAATGAGCAGTTCTTC. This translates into CASSELGYNEQFF.